Sequencing of this TCR beta chain was carried out in a study of cytomegalovirus exposure and HLA in healthy donors. Study-wide points: Equally common other TCR beta chains were less clonally expanded than HLA-associated ones, a later analysis found. A link between a missense DCLRE1C variant and TCR beta V- and J-gene trimming emerged from a later analysis. Associated with cytomegalovirus, according to the listing, were around 160 TCR beta chains.

In germline, CDR1 is SGDLS, CDR2 YYNGEE. The germline V and J ends were trimmed by 2 bases and 4 bases, with 8 bases remaining between them. This CDR3 is 13 amino acids long. The PCR was carried out with 60 Vbeta primers and 13 Jbeta primers. Some clones are missing from TCRdb's copy, which holds only in-frame ones; the method was immunoSEQ multiplex PCR. The table shows 85,000 to 120,000 clones, with roughly 70% occurring only once. About this clone itself: Its target is not known.

The clonotype comes from a male donor in good health and CMV-seropositive. V gene TRBV9 combines with J gene TRBJ2-3, with D unclear. Sequenced: PBMCs. CDR3 DNA: TGTGCCAGCAGCGTCAGAGGTGCAGATACGCAGTATTTT. Translation: CASSVRGADTQYF.